This TCR beta chain was sequenced during a study of shared clonotypes between healthy human individuals. Study results and limitations: It was the few donors that limited the genetic and exposure-history diversity represented.

Per germline, CDR1 SGHRS and CDR2 YFSETQ. V lost 4 bases and J 5 bases, leaving 6 bases between the germline ends. The CDR3 has 12 residues. In regard to this clone: The antigen is undetermined.

Method: immunoSEQ multiplex PCR; TCRdb's copy keeps in-frame clones and lacks some. The sample yields roughly 1 million clones, approximately 68% seen once. The sequencing input was memory CD4+ T cells sorted from blood. Subset described: CD45RA-negative fraction. The source of this sequence is a man younger than 30 in good health. V usage is TRBV5-1 and J usage is TRBJ2-2; D unresolved. CDR3 sequence: CASSVRTGELFF. The CDR3, as DNA: TGCGCCAGCAGCGTGAGGACCGGGGAGCTGTTTTTT.